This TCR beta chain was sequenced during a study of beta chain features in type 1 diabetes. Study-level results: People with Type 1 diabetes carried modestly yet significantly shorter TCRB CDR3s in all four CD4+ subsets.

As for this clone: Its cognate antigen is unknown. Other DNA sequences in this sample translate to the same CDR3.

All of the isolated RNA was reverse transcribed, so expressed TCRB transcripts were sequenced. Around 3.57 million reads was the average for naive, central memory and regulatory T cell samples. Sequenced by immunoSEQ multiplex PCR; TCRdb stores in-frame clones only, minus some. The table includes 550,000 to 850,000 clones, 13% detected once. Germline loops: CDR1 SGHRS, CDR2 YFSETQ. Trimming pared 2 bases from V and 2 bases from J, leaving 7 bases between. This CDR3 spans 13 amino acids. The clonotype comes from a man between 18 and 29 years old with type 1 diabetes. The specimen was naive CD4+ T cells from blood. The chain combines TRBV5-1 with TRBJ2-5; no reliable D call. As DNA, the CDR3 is TGCGCCAGCAGCTTACAGATTCAAGAGACCCAGTACTTC. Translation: CASSLQIQETQYF.